This T cell receptor beta chain stems from a study of T cell repertoires in cytomegalovirus infection. On this clonotype itself: As yet, its antigen is unknown.

Overall study findings and caveats: Identification of carriers of CMV plus the relevant HLA was performed using cumulative public TCR beta family frequency.

MiXCR, run by TCRdb on the reads, gives a single entry per CDR3 protein. Of about 920,000 distinct CDR3 sequences in the sample, roughly 31% were seen once. The CDR3 contains 15 residues. The V end was cut by 6 bases, the J end by 0 bases, with 13 bases between. Germline V gene sequence: CDR1 ENHRY, CDR2 SYGVKD. Sequences were derived from cultured CD8+ T cells from PBMCs, sampled from culture after CMV antigen stimulation. The sequence derives from a human donor in good health (CMV status not recorded). Some clones in this sample may be carry-over from other donors' samples. This chain joins TRBV10-3 and TRBJ2-3, with D possibly being TRBD1 (6 bases). CDR3 residues: CAIRARQVSTDTQYF. CDR3 DNA: TGTGCCATCAGGGCGAGACAGGTCAGCACAGATACGCAGTATTTT.